The rows below give T cell receptor beta chains drawn from one sample of a study of cytotoxic CD8 clonotypes in ibrutinib-treated CLL. The data were produced by immunoSEQ multiplex PCR, yet TCRdb's version contains in-frame clones alone and is incomplete. The sample carries about 130,000 clones, 70% to 90% recorded once. Sequenced here: PBMCs, sampled after 24 months of ibrutinib treatment. These receptors were obtained from a human donor with chronic lymphocytic leukemia. Each CDR3 is given with its conserved first and last residue. A D gene is named only where the DNA matches it firmly. Clone size is shown for a subset of rows, as once, few, many or a class of expanded clone.

>TRBJ2-7|TRBV9|TRBD2|-
TGTGCCAGCAGCGTAGGAGGGACTAGCGCCTACGAGCAGTACTTC
CASSVGGTSAYEQYF
>TRBJ1-5|TRBV18|-|-
TGTGCCAGCTCACCATCACGTAGCAATCAGCCCCAGCATTTT
CASSPSRSNQPQHF
>TRBJ2-3|TRBV11-1|TRBD2|few
TGTGCCAGCAGCGCGGGACTAGCGGGCACAGATACGCAGTATTTT
CASSAGLAGTDTQYF
>TRBJ2-2|TRBV6-1|-|-
TGTGCCAGCCGAGACACAACGAACACCGGGGAGCTGTTTTTT
CASRDTTNTGELFF
>TRBJ1-1|TRBV7-9|-|-
TGTGCCAGCAGCCCAGGTCAATGGGGGCAGTCCGAAGCTTTCTTT
CASSPGQWGQSEAFF
>TRBJ1-2|TRBV30|-|-
TGTGACTGGGCCCGAGACGGACCCTATGGCTACACCTTC
CDWARDGPYGYTF
>TRBJ1-2|TRBV28|-|once
TGTGCCAGCAGTTTATTCAGGTTGGGGCAAAACTATGGCTACACCTTC
CASSLFRLGQNYGYTF
>TRBJ1-1|TRBV28|-|-
TGTGCCAGCAGTTACGGCAGTGAAGCTTTCTTT
CASSYGSEAFF
>TRBJ2-6|TRBV6-4|-|-
TGTGCCAGCGGGGACGGAGAGTCTGGGGCCAACGTCCTGACTTTC
CASGDGESGANVLTF
>TRBJ2-5|TRBV10-3|TRBD1|-
TGTGCCACCAAAAGGGTTGGGACAGGGACTTTGGGAGAGACCCAGTACTTC
CATKRVGTGTLGETQYF
>TRBJ1-5|TRBV28|-|-
TGTGCCAGCAGTTCAGCTTTGGGGGGAGTTAGCAATCAGCCCCAGCATTTT
CASSSALGGVSNQPQHF
>TRBJ1-4|TRBV27|-|-
TGTGCCAGCAGTTTACAGGGAACTAATGAAAAACTGTTTTTT
CASSLQGTNEKLFF
>TRBJ1-5|TRBV5-1|-|-
TGCGCCAGCAGCTTGGGCCCCCGCAGCAGCAATCAGCCCCAGCATTTT
CASSLGPRSSNQPQHF
>TRBJ2-7|TRBV5-3|-|-
TGTGCCAGAAAAGCGGCCCCCCCGGGCTCCTACGAGCAGTACTTC
CARKAAPPGSYEQYF
>TRBJ2-2|TRBV29-1|-|once
TGCAGCGTTTCAGGGGTAACCACCGGGGAGCTGTTTTTT
CSVSGVTTGELFF
>TRBJ1-2|TRBV4-3|TRBD1|-
TGCGCCAGCAGCCAAGATCGGTGGGACAGGATCGGCTACACCTTC
CASSQDRWDRIGYTF
>TRBJ1-4|TRBV29-1|-|-
TGCAGCGCTTGGGAAACAGAAAAACTGTTTTTT
CSAWETEKLFF
>TRBJ2-7|TRBV2|TRBD2|-
TGTGCCAGCAGTGACGGGGGGGGTCCCCCCTACGAGCAGTACTTC
CASSDGGGPPYEQYF
>TRBJ2-6|TRBV2|-|-
TGTGCCAGCTGGCAGGGGAAGCACTCTGGGGCCAACGTCCTGACTTTC
CASWQGKHSGANVLTF
>TRBJ2-7|TRBV7-9|TRBD1|-
TGTGCCAGCAGCTTGGGCAGGGGGCGTGAGCAGTACTTC
CASSLGRGREQYF
>TRBJ2-7|TRBV28|TRBD2|-
TGTGCCACCAGCGGGAGGTTTTACGAGCAGTACTTC
CATSGRFYEQYF
>TRBJ1-4|TRBV7-2|TRBD1|-
TGTGCCAGCAGTCGAGACAGGGGGAATGAAAAACTGTTTTTT
CASSRDRGNEKLFF
>TRBJ2-3|TRBV11-2|TRBD1|few
TGTGCCAGCAGCCCGCGGTGGGGACAGGGGGCGCGAGTTACGCAGTATTTT
CASSPRWGQGARVTQYF